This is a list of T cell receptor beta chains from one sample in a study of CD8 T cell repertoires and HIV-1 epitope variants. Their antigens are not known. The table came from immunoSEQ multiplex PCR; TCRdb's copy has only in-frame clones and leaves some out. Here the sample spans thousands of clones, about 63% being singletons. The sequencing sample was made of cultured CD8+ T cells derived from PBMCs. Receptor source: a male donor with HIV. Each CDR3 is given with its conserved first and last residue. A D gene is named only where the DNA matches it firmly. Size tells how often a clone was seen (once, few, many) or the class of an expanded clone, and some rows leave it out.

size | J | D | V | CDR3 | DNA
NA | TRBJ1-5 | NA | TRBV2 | CASKGMNSNQPQHF | TGTGCCAGCAAAGGGATGAATAGCAATCAGCCCCAGCATTTT
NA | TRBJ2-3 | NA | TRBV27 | CASTRDALVDTQYF | TGTGCCAGCACCCGGGACGCCCTGGTAGATACGCAGTATTTT
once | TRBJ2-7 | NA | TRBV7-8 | CASSLRSYEQYF | TGTGCCAGCAGCTTAAGGTCCTACGAGCAGTACTTC
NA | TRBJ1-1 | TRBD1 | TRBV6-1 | CASSGGTGSTEAFF | TGTGCCAGCAGTGGGGGGACAGGGAGCACTGAAGCTTTCTTT
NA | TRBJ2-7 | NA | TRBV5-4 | CASSLEGGTYEQYF | TGTGCCAGCAGCTTGGAAGGTGGCACCTACGAGCAGTACTTC
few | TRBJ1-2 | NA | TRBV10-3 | CAISESGGIGEGYTF | TGTGCCATCAGTGAGTCCGGGGGGATTGGGGAAGGCTACACCTTC
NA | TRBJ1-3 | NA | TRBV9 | CASSATGSSGNTIYF | TGTGCCAGCAGTGCTACAGGGAGCTCTGGAAACACCATATATTTT
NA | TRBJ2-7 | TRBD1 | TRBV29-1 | CSVGQGAGSEQYF | TGCAGCGTTGGGCAGGGGGCTGGGTCCGAGCAGTACTTC
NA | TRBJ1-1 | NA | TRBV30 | CAWSVGGLTEAFF | TGTGCCTGGAGTGTAGGGGGGCTCACTGAAGCTTTCTTT
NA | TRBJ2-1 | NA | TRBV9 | CASSGALGNEQFF | TGTGCCAGCAGCGGGGCCTTGGGCAATGAGCAGTTCTTC
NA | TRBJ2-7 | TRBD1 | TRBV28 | CASSPPDRAHEQYF | TGTGCCAGCAGTCCCCCTGACAGGGCCCACGAGCAGTACTTC
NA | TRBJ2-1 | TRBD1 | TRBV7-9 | CASSGTGYEQFF | TGTGCCAGCAGCGGGACAGGGTATGAGCAGTTCTTC
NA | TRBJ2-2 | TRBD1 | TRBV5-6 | CASRGQGGLTGELFF | TGTGCCAGCAGGGGACAGGGAGGTTTAACCGGGGAGCTGTTTTTT
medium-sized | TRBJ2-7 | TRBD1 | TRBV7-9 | CASSLAGLGQGAYEQYF | TGTGCCAGCAGCTTAGCAGGACTAGGACAGGGGGCTTATGAGCAGTACTTC
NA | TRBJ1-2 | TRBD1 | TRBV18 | CASSHITLRDREDGYTF | TGTGCCAGCTCGCACATCACACTAAGGGACAGGGAAGATGGCTACACCTTC
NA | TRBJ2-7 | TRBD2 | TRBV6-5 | CASSYLAGEPYEQYF | TGTGCCAGCAGTTATCTAGCGGGAGAACCCTACGAGCAGTACTTC
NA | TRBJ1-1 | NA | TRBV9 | CASSVGTAGVRAFF | TGTGCCAGCAGCGTAGGTACGGCAGGAGTTAGAGCTTTCTTT
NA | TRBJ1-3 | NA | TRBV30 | CAWSVDSSSGNTIYF | TGTGCCTGGAGTGTAGACTCCAGCTCTGGAAACACCATATATTTT
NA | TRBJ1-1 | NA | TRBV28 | CASSLFEGAEAFF | TGTGCCAGCAGTTTATTTGAGGGGGCTGAAGCTTTCTTT
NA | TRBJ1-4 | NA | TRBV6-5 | CASSYSKNGEKLFF | TGTGCCAGCAGTTACTCGAAAAATGGTGAAAAACTGTTTTTT
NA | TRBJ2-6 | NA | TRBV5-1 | CASSLGTGELSGANVLTF | TGCGCCAGCAGCTTGGGAACAGGCGAGCTCTCTGGGGCCAACGTCCTGACTTTC
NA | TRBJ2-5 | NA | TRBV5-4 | CASSYRQQETQYF | TGTGCCAGCAGCTACCGACAGCAAGAGACCCAGTACTTC
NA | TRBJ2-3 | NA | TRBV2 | CASGEGQMPSTDTQYF | TGTGCCAGCGGGGAAGGACAGATGCCTAGCACAGATACGCAGTATTTT
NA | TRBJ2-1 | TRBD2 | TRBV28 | CASSTGLADNEQFF | TGTGCCAGCAGTACCGGACTAGCCGACAATGAGCAGTTCTTC
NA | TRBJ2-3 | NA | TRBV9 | CASSVGTSTDTQYF | TGTGCCAGCAGCGTAGGAACTAGCACAGATACGCAGTATTTT
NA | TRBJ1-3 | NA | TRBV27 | CASSADGYSGNTIYF | TGTGCCAGCAGTGCGGACGGATACTCTGGAAACACCATATATTTT
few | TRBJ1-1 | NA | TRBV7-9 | CASSSPGLPNTEAFF | TGTGCCAGCAGCTCGCCCGGGCTCCCGAACACTGAAGCTTTCTTT
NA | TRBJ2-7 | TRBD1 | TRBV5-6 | CASSRDRGSYEQYF | TGTGCCAGCAGCCGTGACAGGGGCTCCTACGAGCAGTACTTC
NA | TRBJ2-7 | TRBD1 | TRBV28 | CASSSAGTGDARGYEQYF | TGTGCCAGCAGCTCTGCCGGGACAGGGGACGCAAGGGGATACGAGCAGTACTTC
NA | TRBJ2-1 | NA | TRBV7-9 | CASSLPGRNEQFF | TGTGCCAGCAGCCTCCCAGGGCGGAATGAGCAGTTCTTC
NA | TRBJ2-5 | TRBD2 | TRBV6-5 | CASSYSRIQREKTQYF | TGTGCCAGCAGTTACTCCAGAATCCAGCGGGAAAAGACCCAGTACTTC
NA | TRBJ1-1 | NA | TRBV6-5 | CASSYSQEEINTEAFF | TGTGCCAGCAGTTACTCCCAGGAAGAAATAAACACTGAAGCTTTCTTT
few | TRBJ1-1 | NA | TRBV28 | CASSGTHMNTEAFF | TGTGCCAGCAGTGGGACACACATGAACACTGAAGCTTTCTTT
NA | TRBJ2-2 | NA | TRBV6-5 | CASSYSPGRNTGELFF | TGTGCCAGCAGTTACTCCCCAGGGCGGAACACCGGGGAGCTGTTTTTT
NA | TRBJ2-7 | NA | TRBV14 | CASSPGPNIPYEQYF | TGTGCCAGCAGCCCGGGACCCAATATTCCCTACGAGCAGTACTTC
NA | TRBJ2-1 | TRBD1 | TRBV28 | CASSAGQAYNEQFF | TGTGCCAGCAGTGCCGGACAGGCTTACAATGAGCAGTTCTTC
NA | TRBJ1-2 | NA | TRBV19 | CASIFTGANYGYTF | TGTGCCAGTATTTTTACAGGAGCTAACTATGGCTACACCTTC
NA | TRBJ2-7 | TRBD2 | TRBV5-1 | CASDPGTSGVPNEQYF | TGCGCCAGCGATCCCGGGACTAGCGGGGTCCCCAACGAGCAGTACTTC
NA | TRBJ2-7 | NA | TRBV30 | CAWKTPGGFYEQYF | TGTGCCTGGAAAACCCCTGGGGGGTTCTACGAGCAGTACTTC
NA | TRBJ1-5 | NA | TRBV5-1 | CASSLGGQSNQPQHF | TGCGCCAGCAGCCTGGGGGGGCAGAGCAATCAGCCCCAGCATTTT
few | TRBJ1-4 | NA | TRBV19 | CASSISPRGEKLFF | TGTGCCAGTAGTATATCCCCGAGGGGTGAAAAACTGTTTTTT
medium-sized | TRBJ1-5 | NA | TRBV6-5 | CASSGGQGIHQPQHF | TGTGCCAGCAGTGGGGGGCAGGGGATACATCAGCCCCAGCATTTT
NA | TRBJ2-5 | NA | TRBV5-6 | CASSLGQETQYF | TGTGCCAGCAGCTTGGGCCAAGAGACCCAGTACTTC
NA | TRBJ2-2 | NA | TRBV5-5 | CASSLAPNTGELFF | TGTGCCAGCAGCTTGGCTCCGAACACCGGGGAGCTGTTTTTT
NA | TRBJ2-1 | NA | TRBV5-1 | CASSFDSRSIDEQFF | TGCGCCAGCAGCTTCGACTCCCGCTCAATCGATGAGCAGTTCTTC
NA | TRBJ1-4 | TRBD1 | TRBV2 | CASSFRAGQGEKLFF | TGTGCCAGCAGTTTCCGCGCGGGACAGGGTGAAAAACTGTTTTTT